The source of this T cell receptor (beta chain) is a study of blood T cell repertoires in COVID-19. For the study at large: Nucleic acid was either cDNA or gDNA, and it came from T cells, B-cell-depleted T cells, or PBMCs.

Generated by immunoSEQ multiplex PCR, the TCRdb table keeps only in-frame clones and is missing some. The sample consists of around 280,000 clones, 85% of them appearing once. V trimming: 5 bases; J trimming: 6 bases; junction bases outside the gene matches: 7. The CDR3 sequence is 14 residues long. The germline V gene has CDR1 LNHDA and CDR2 SQIVND (reference sequence). Sample: peripheral blood. The sequence derives from a woman in her 50s with active or convalescent COVID-19. The chain recombines TRBV19 with TRBJ2-4; 7 bases are a match to TRBD2. CDR3 sequence: CASSSGTTINIQYF. The CDR3 DNA follows: TGTGCCAGTAGTTCTGGGACTACTATAAACATTCAGTACTTC.